The 25 T cell receptor beta chains listed next were all sequenced from one sample in a study of T-cell reconstitution after alpha-beta-depleted transplantation in children. For TCRbeta, the library was prepared with unique molecular identifiers. TCRdb re-derived calls from the PCR reads in MiXCR, one entry per CDR3 protein. The sample has a few hundred thousand distinct CDR3 sequences; about 16% are singletons. This material consisted of PBMCs from the stem cell graft donor, taken from the stem cell graft. Source of these receptors: a human donor who donated a stem cell graft to a child with acute lymphoblastic leukemia.

The V and J genes are TRBV5-1 and TRBJ2-7, with 7 bases lining up with TRBD1. V gave up 4 bases and J gave up 1 base; unmatched junction bases: 8. Germline V gives CDR1 SGHRS, CDR2 YFSETQ. The CDR3 loop spans 15 amino acids. In DNA form, the CDR3 reads TGCGCCAGCAGCGAGTATGACAGGGCGTCCTACGAGCAGTACTTC. This gives the protein CASSEYDRASYEQYF. Drawing the rest from reference TRBV5-1 and TRBJ2-7, the complete variable domain is KAGVTQTPRYLIKTRGQQVTLSCSPISGHRSVSWYQQTPGQGLQFLFEYFSETQRNKGNFPGRFSGRQFSNSRSEMNVSTLELGDSALYLCASSEYDRASYEQYFGPGTRLTVT.

The chain recombines TRBV5-6 with TRBJ2-5; TRBD2 agrees at 11 bases. V was clipped by 4 bases and J by 0 bases; unmatched bases: 11. This CDR3 comprises 18 residues. Germline CDR1 is SGHDT and CDR2 is YYEEEE. CDR3 in amino acids: CASSPLMTSGMYQETQYF. The DNA for the CDR3 is TGTGCCAGCAGCCCTTTAATGACTAGCGGGATGTACCAAGAGACCCAGTACTTC.

The gene calls are TRBV11-2 and TRBJ2-1, with 8 bases that match TRBD2. With V trimmed by 1 base and J by 4 bases, 9 bases remained unmatched. CDR1 SGHAT and CDR2 FQNNGV come from the germline V gene. This CDR3 spans 17 amino acids. CDR3 protein: CASSLVAGGRGYNEQFF. The DNA for the CDR3 is TGTGCCAGCAGCTTAGTTGCGGGAGGCAGGGGATACAATGAGCAGTTCTTC.

The rearrangement uses TRBV14 and TRBJ2-1, with TRBD1 matching over 10 bases. Germline-derived CDR1 and CDR2 are SGHDN and FVKESK. This CDR3 comprises 18 residues. J gave up 4 bases and V 0 bases, and 9 bases lay outside the gene matches. CDR3 sequence: CASSQDGVRDRGYNEQFF. CDR3 nucleotides: TGTGCCAGCAGCCAAGATGGTGTCCGGGACAGGGGTTACAATGAGCAGTTCTTC.

The chain uses TRBV2 and TRBJ2-3; D remains unclear. V dropped 6 bases and J dropped 0 bases, with 7 bases sitting between them. The CDR3 runs to 13 residues. Germline CDR1 is SNHLY and CDR2 is FYNNEI. The CDR3 DNA follows: TGTGCCAGCAGGATAGCTAGCACAGATACGCAGTATTTT. Its translation: CASRIASTDTQYF.

The chain links TRBV4-1 to TRBJ1-2; TRBD1 agrees at 12 bases. The germline V gene encodes CDR1 MGHRA and CDR2 YSYEKL. Losses at the gene ends were 4 bases for V and 4 bases for J; bases not matched to a gene: 13. This CDR3 is 18 amino acids long. The CDR3 sequence is CASSPLSGTGGLGYGYTF. CDR3 DNA: TGCGCCAGCAGCCCCCTTTCCGGGACAGGGGGCTTGGGCTATGGCTACACCTTC.

This clonotype came up many times. The chain combines TRBV7-2 with TRBJ1-1; D possibly corresponds to TRBD1 (6 bases). This CDR3 has 15 amino acids. With 4 bases removed from V and 4 bases from J, the gap between germline ends came to 16 bases. Germline values: CDR1 SGHTA, CDR2 FQGNSA. This CDR3 is CASSWGNRVGTEAFF. CDR3 nucleotide sequence: TGTGCCAGCAGCTGGGGGAACAGGGTGGGCACTGAAGCTTTCTTT.

The sample holds a few counts of this clonotype. The chain couples TRBV5-1 to TRBJ1-2; a possible D gene is TRBD1 (6 bases). The CDR3 contains 15 residues. Germline V gene data show CDR1 as SGHRS and CDR2 as YFSETQ. Trimming left V 0 bases short and J 3 bases short, with 12 bases between. In DNA, the CDR3 is TGCGCCAGCAGCTTGGTACCTCCAGGGGACTATGGCTACACCTTC. Its protein is CASSLVPPGDYGYTF.

This clonotype was observed a handful of times. This rearrangement joins TRBV10-3 to TRBJ2-7, with D perhaps TRBD2 (5 bases). The CDR3 loop spans 13 amino acids. In germline, CDR1 is ENHRY, CDR2 SYGVKD. Trimming took 4 bases from V and 6 from J, leaving 13 bases between them. The CDR3 sequence: CAISGGNRGEQYF. The CDR3, as DNA: TGTGCCATCAGTGGGGGTAACCGGGGCGAGCAGTACTTC.

This clonotype has just a few counts. The V call is TRBV6-1, the J call TRBJ2-3; D call uncertain. V gave up 4 bases and J gave up 5 bases, with 7 bases separating them. The CDR3 contains 12 residues. In germline, CDR1 is MNHNS, CDR2 SASEGT. CDR3 residues: CASSGRLDTQYF. The CDR3 nucleotides are TGTGCCAGCAGTGGCCGTCTAGATACGCAGTATTTT.

This sequence joins TRBV7-9 and TRBJ2-7, with 8 bases matching TRBD2. Trimming cost V 3 bases and J 2 bases; bases outside gene matches: 3. The CDR3 is 14 amino acids. Germline assignment: CDR1 SEHNR and CDR2 FQNEAQ (reference sequence). Here the CDR3 reads CASSLGTRPYEQYF. In nucleotides, the CDR3 is TGTGCCAGCAGCTTGGGGACTAGGCCCTACGAGCAGTACTTC.

V and J are TRBV6-5 and TRBJ2-7, with 7 positions matching TRBD1. Germline trimming cut 5 bases from V and 3 bases from J; bases unmatched to any gene: 7. CDR3 size: 14 residues. Per the germline V gene, CDR1 is MNHEY and CDR2 is SVGAGI. CDR3 nucleotide sequence: TGTGCCAGCAGTACTCTCCGGGACAGCTACGAGCAGTACTTC. Its translation is CASSTLRDSYEQYF.

Only a few counts were recorded for this clonotype. V and J are TRBV12-3 or TRBV12-4 and TRBJ1-1; the D gene is possibly TRBD1 (6 bases). The V gene lost 6 bases and the J gene lost 1 base, with 15 bases spanning the gap. CDR3 length: 15 amino acids. CDR3 in DNA: TGTGCCAGCAGCTTTACAGGGATCGAGAACACTGAAGCTTTCTTT. Protein sequence: CASSFTGIENTEAFF.

This chain connects TRBV20-1 to TRBJ1-5, with D hard to call. The CDR3 has 12 residues. The V and J ends lost 5 bases and 5 bases respectively, with 10 bases between them. Germline V gene sequence: CDR1 DFQATT, CDR2 SNEGSKA (reference sequence). CDR3 DNA sequence: TGCAGTGCTTACGACGGGCATCAGCCCCAGCATTTT. Translated: CSAYDGHQPQHF.

In this sample, this clonotype turned up a few times. The chain joins TRBV29-1 to TRBJ1-1; D uncertain. Germline lookup yields CDR1 SQVTM and CDR2 ANQGSEA. The CDR3 totals 13 residues. V dropped 5 bases and J dropped 7 bases, with 17 bases sitting between them. CDR3 nucleotides: TGCAGCGTTATGGGGTTGGGTAAGAATGAAGCTTTCTTT. This sequence encodes CSVMGLGKNEAFF.

This clonotype was detected ten times or more. The V and J genes are TRBV12-3 or TRBV12-4 and TRBJ2-1; TRBD2 matches at 7 bases. The trim removed 8 bases at V and 0 bases at J, leaving 7 bases unmatched. The CDR3 loop spans 15 amino acids. CDR3 residues: CASWGEGTSYNEQFF. The CDR3 DNA follows: TGTGCCAGCTGGGGGGAGGGGACCTCCTACAATGAGCAGTTCTTC.

The V and J genes are TRBV6-4 and TRBJ1-1, with 10 bases fitting TRBD1. With V trimmed by 0 bases and J by 1 base, 5 bases remained unmatched. Germline V gives CDR1 MRHNA, CDR2 SNTAGT. The CDR3 covers 17 residues. The CDR3 protein is CASSDSGTGASNTEAFF. CDR3 coding DNA: TGTGCCAGCAGTGACTCTGGGACAGGGGCATCGAACACTGAAGCTTTCTTT.

This clonotype was counted between two and nine times. The chain uses TRBV20-1 and TRBJ1-5, with D perhaps TRBD1 (5 bases). This CDR3 region has 12 residues. V was shortened by 1 base and J by 6 bases, with 7 bases between the two germline ends. Germline CDR1 is DFQATT and CDR2 is SNEGSKA (reference sequence). The CDR3 region is CSARGGVQPQHF. Written as DNA, the CDR3 is TGCAGTGCTAGAGGGGGGGTTCAGCCCCAGCATTTT.

The table lists this clonotype with a few counts. This chain links TRBV9 with TRBJ1-3; possibly TRBD1 for D (6 bases). There are 14 residues in the CDR3. Germline CDR1 and CDR2: SGDLS and YYNGEE. The V end lost 4 bases, the J end lost 4 bases, and 12 bases lay between the germline ends. This chain's CDR3 is CASSKSGHGNTIYF. The CDR3 region has the DNA TGTGCCAGCAGCAAATCGGGACACGGAAACACCATATATTTT.

This clonotype has more than one count but fewer than ten. The chain combines TRBV30 with TRBJ1-1; D unclear. The CDR3 extends over 12 amino acids. Between the trimmed V and J ends, which lost 5 bases and 4 bases, there was a span of 11 bases. CDR1 is GTSNPN and CDR2 is SVGIG in the germline V gene (reference sequence). The CDR3 nucleotides read TGTGCCTGGTGGGGAGACCTCACTGAAGCTTTCTTT. It codes for CAWWGDLTEAFF.

V is TRBV20-1 and J is TRBJ2-3; perhaps TRBD1 as D (6 bases). CDR1 is DFQATT and CDR2 is SNEGSKA in the germline V gene (reference sequence). The CDR3 covers 12 residues. The V gene lost 4 bases and the J gene lost 5 bases, with 10 bases spanning the gap. CDR3 protein: CSANQGIDTQYF. The CDR3 nucleotides are TGCAGTGCTAACCAGGGGATAGATACGCAGTATTTT.

Ten or more counts support this clonotype. The gene calls are TRBV2 and TRBJ1-5; TRBD1 aligns across 10 bases. Germline V lookup: CDR1 SNHLY, CDR2 FYNNEI. The CDR3 loop spans 15 amino acids. J was trimmed by 2 bases and V by 5 bases; bases with no gene match: 3. The CDR3 region has the DNA TGTGCCAGCAGTCCCGGGACAGGGGGCAATCAGCCCCAGCATTTT. The encoded protein is CASSPGTGGNQPQHF.

In its sample, this clonotype was seen many times. This chain joins TRBV20-1 and TRBJ1-5; TRBD1 agrees at 7 bases. This CDR3 is built from 16 residues. V gave up 0 bases and J gave up 3 bases; unmatched junction bases: 8. Germline CDR1 reads DFQATT; CDR2 reads SNEGSKA (reference sequence). The CDR3: CSARDLTGTDNQPQHF. DNA for the CDR3: TGCAGTGCTAGAGATTTAACCGGGACAGACAATCAGCCCCAGCATTTT.

In this sample, this clonotype turned up a few times. The chain joins TRBV6-1 to TRBJ2-1; D not resolved. Germline lookup yields CDR1 MNHNS and CDR2 SASEGT. This CDR3 is built from 14 residues. V lost 6 bases and J 0 bases, leaving 9 bases between the germline ends. CDR3 sequence (DNA): TGTGCCAGCAGGGAAAGGAGCTCCTACAATGAGCAGTTCTTC. This gives the protein CASRERSSYNEQFF.

This clonotype was observed at least ten times. The chain joins TRBV5-1 to TRBJ2-1, with 8 bases matching TRBD2. The CDR3 covers 14 residues. The V gene's germline CDR1 is SGHRS and CDR2 YFSETQ. Trimming at V came to 2 bases and at J to 2 bases, leaving 0 bases not matched to a gene. Written as DNA, the CDR3 is TGCGCCAGCAGCTTACTAGCGGCCTACAATGAGCAGTTCTTC. Residues: CASSLLAAYNEQFF.